One T cell receptor (beta chain) is described in this entry. The data belong to a study of shared clonotypes between healthy human individuals. The wider study: Samples came from a couple of female and a few male donors aged 18 to 49.

Method: immunoSEQ multiplex PCR; TCRdb's copy keeps in-frame clones and lacks some. Among 2 million to 3 million clones listed, roughly 93% were seen once. Germline V gene lookup returns CDR1 SGHKS and CDR2 YYEKEE (reference sequence). This CDR3 comprises 14 residues. V was trimmed by 1 base and J by 0 bases, leaving 7 bases between them. The sample was naive CD4+ T cells from PBMCs. Subset in this sample: CD45RA+ positively selected. The rearrangement joins TRBV5-5 to TRBJ1-1, with D perhaps matching TRBD1 (5 bases). The clonotype was recovered from a man aged 18 to 35 in good health. Some clones in this sample may be carry-over from other donors' samples. The CDR3 is CASSLSTVNTEAFF. The CDR3 DNA reads TGTGCCAGCAGCTTGTCGACAGTGAACACTGAAGCTTTCTTT.